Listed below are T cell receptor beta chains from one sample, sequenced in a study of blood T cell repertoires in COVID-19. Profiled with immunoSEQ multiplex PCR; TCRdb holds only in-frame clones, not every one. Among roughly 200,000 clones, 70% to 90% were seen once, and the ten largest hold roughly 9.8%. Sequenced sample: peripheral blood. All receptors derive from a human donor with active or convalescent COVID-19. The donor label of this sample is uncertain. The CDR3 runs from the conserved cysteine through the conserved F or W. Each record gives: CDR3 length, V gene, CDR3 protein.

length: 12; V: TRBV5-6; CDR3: CASSLGEGPITF
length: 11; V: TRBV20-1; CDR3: CSAQTPGEQYF
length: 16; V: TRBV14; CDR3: CASSQLSGRATDEQFF
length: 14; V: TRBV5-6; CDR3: CASSLGRSNEKLFF
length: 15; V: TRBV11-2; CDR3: CASIGIRGPQETQYF
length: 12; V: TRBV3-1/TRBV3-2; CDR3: CASSLRRYEQYF
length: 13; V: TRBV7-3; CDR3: CASSSTKEAEAFF
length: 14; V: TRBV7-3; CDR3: CASSSQAIAGELFF
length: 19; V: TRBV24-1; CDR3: CATSDLGVDASGSFDEQFF
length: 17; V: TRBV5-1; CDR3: CASSLGLAGGSTDTQYF
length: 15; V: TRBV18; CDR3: CASSPGGLYGETQYF
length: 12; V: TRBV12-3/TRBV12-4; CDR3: CASSWSGNEQYF
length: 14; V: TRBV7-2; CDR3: CASSPARQGETQYF
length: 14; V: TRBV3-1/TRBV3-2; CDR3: CASSQDSGADTQYF
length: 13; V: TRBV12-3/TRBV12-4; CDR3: CASSFGGRNEQYF
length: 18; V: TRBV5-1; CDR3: CASSSGLAGVTPSYEQYF
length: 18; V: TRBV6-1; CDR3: CASRERDFGRVLNTEAFF
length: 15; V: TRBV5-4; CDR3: CASSLGGALGVEQFF
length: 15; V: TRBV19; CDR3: CASSPDGGSNQPQHF
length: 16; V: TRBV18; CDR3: CASSPTGQGAISPLHF
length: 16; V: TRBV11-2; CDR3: CASSLVISGRAYEQYF
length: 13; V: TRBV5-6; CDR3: CASSFASGNEQFF
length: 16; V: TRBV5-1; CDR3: CASSLAPDRGPYEQYF
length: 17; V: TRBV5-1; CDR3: CASSQSPPTVSGNTIYF
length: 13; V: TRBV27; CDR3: CASSLLPNNEQFF
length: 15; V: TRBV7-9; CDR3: CASSFREGGTDTQYF
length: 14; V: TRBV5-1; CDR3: CASTLAGTTYEQYF
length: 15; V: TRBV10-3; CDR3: CAISGSGGLPRKQYF
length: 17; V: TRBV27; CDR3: CASSFVPRTGVNQPQHF
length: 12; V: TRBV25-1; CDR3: CAAGKAHHEQYF
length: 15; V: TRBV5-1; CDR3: CASSLQGSSGNTIYF
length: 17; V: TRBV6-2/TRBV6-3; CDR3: CASSYSPSLPSTGELFF
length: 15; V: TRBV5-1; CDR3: CASSPPGTGIYGYTF
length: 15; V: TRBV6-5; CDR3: CASTKAPAGGYEQYF
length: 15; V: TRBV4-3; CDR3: CASSQGRAGNYGYTF